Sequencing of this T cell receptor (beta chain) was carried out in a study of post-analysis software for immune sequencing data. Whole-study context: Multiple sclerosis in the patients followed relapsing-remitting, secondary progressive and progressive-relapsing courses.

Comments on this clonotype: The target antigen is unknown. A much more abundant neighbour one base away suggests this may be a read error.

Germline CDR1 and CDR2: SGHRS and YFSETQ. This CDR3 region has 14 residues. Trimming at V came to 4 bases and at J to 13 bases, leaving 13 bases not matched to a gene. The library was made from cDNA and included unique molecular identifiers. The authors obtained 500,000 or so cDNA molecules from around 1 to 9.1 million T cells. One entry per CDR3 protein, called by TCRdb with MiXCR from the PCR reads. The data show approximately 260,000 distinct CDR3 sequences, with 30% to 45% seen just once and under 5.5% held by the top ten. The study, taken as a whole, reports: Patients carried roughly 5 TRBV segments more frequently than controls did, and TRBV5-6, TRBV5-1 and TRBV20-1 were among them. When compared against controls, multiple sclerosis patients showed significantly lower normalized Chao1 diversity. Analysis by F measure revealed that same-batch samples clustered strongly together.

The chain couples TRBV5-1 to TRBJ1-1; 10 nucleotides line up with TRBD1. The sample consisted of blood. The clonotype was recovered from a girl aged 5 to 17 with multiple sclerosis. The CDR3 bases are TGCGCCAGCAGCCTGGGACAGGGGCGAGCCCCAGGTTTCTTT. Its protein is CASSLGQGRAPGFF.